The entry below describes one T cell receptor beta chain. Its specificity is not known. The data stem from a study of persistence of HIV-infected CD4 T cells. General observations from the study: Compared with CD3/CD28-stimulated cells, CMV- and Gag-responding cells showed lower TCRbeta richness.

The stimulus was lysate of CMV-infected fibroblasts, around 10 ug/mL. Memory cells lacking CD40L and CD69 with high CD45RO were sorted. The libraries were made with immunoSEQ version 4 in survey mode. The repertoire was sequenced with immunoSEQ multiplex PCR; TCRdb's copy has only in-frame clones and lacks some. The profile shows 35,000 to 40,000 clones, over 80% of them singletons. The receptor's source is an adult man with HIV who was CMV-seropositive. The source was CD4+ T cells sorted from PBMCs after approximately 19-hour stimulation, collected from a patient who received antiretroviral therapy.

This CDR3 reads CASSLLGTGRSTEAFF. The CDR3 bases are TGTGCCAGCAGCCTCTTGGGGACAGGGAGGTCCACTGAAGCTTTCTTT. This sequence joins TRBV27 and TRBJ1-1; 9 positions match TRBD1. The CDR3 covers 16 residues. V was clipped by 6 bases and J by 4 bases; unmatched bases: 12. CDR1 MNHEY and CDR2 SMNVEV come from the germline V gene (reference sequence).